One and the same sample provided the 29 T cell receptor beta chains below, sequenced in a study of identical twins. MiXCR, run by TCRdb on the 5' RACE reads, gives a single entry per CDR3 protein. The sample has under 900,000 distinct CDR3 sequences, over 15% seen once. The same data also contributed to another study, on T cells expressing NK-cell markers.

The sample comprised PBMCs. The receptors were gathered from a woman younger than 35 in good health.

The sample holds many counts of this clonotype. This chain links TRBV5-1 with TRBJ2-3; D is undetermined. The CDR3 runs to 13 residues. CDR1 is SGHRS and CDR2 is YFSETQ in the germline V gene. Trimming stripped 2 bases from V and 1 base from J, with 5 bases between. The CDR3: CASSFGRTDTQYF. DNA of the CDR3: TGCGCCAGCAGCTTCGGGCGCACAGATACGCAGTATTTT.

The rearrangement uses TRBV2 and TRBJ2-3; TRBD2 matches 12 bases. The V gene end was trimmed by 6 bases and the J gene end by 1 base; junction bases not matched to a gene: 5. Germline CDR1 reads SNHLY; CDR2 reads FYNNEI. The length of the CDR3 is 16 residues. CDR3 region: CASSRTSGVRTDTQYF. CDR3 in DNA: TGTGCCAGCAGCCGGACTAGCGGGGTTCGCACAGATACGCAGTATTTT.

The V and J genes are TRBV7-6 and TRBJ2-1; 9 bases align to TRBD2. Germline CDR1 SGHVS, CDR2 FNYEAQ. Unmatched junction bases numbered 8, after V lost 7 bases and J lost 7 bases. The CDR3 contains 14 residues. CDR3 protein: CASIGSGSTNEQFF. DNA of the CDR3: TGTGCCAGCATAGGTAGCGGGAGTACAAATGAGCAGTTCTTC.

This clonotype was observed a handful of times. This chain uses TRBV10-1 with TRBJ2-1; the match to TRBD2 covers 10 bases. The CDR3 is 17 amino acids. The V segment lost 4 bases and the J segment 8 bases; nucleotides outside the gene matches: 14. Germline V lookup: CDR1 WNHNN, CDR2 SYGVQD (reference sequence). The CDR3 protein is CASSGGPSGRKMYEQFF. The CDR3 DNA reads TGCGCCAGCAGTGGGGGGCCTAGCGGGAGAAAAATGTATGAGCAGTTCTTC.

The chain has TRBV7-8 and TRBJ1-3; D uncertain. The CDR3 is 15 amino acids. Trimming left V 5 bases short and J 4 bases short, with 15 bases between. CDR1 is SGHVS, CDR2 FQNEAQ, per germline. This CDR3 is CASSVEGSRGNTIYF. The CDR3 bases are TGTGCCAGCAGCGTAGAGGGTTCTCGGGGAAACACCATATATTTT.

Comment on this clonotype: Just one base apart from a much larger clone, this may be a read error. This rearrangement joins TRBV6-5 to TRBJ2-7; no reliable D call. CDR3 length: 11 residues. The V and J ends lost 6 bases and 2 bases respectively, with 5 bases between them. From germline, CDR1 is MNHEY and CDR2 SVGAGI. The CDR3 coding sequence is TGTGCCAGCAGGTCCGCCTACGAGCAGTACTTC. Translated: CASRSAYEQYF.

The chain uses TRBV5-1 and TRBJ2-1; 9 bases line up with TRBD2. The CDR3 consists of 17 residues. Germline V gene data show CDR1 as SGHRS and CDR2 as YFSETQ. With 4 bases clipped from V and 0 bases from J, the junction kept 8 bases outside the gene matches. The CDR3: CASSPLAGSLSYNEQFF. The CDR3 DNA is TGCGCCAGCAGCCCTCTAGCGGGGTCCCTCTCCTACAATGAGCAGTTCTTC.

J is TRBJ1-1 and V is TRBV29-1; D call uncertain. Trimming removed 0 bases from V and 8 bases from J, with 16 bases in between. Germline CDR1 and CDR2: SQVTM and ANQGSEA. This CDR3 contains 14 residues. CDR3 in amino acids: CSVEESIVTLEAFF. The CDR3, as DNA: TGCAGCGTTGAAGAATCGATCGTCACCCTCGAAGCTTTCTTT.

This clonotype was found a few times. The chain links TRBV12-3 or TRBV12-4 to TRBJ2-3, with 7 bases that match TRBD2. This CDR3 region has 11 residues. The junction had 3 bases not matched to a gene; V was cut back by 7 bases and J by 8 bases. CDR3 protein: CASTPGGTQYF. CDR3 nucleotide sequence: TGTGCCAGCACCCCGGGGGGTACGCAGTATTTT.

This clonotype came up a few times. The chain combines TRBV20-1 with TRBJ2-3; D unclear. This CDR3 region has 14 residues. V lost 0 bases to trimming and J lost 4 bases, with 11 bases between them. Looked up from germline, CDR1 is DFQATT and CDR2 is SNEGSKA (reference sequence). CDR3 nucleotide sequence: TGCAGTGCTAGAGATTTTTCTCTCCCAGATACGCAGTATTTT. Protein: CSARDFSLPDTQYF.

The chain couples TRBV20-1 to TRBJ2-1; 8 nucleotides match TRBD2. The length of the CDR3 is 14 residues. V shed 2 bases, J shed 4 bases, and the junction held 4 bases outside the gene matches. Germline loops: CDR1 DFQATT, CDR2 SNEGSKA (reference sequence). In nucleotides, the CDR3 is TGCAGTGCTAGAAGGCGGGAGGTGTACAATGAGCAGTTCTTC. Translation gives CSARRREVYNEQFF.

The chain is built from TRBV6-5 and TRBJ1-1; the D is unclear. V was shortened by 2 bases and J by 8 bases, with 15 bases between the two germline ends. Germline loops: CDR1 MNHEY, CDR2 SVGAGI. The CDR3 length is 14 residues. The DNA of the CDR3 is TGTGCCAGCAGTTACGTAGGGTGGGCCGGGGAAGCTTTCTTT. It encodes CASSYVGWAGEAFF.

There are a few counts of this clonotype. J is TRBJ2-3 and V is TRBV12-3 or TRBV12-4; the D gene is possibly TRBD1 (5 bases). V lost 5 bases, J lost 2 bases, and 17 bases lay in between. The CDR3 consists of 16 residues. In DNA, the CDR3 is TGTGCCAGCAGTCATCCGAGCCAGGGATTCACAGATACGCAGTATTTT. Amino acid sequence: CASSHPSQGFTDTQYF.

The CDR3 nucleotides are TGTGCCAGCAGCCCAAACCCCAGCCCCAAAGAGACCCAGTACTTC. Translation: CASSPNPSPKETQYF. V usage is TRBV11-2 and J usage is TRBJ2-5; D is unclear. V shed 5 bases and J shed 3 bases, with 16 bases lying between them. CDR1 and CDR2 (germline): SGHAT, FQNNGV. CDR3 length: 15 residues.

The CDR3 coding sequence is TGCGCCAGCAGAGGAGAACAGCCGAGCTCCTACGAGCAGTACTTC. This translates into CASRGEQPSSYEQYF. V usage is TRBV5-1 and J usage is TRBJ2-7; D gene unclear. V lost 5 bases and J lost 0, with 15 bases in between. CDR1 SGHRS and CDR2 YFSETQ come from the germline V gene. This CDR3 is 15 amino acids long.

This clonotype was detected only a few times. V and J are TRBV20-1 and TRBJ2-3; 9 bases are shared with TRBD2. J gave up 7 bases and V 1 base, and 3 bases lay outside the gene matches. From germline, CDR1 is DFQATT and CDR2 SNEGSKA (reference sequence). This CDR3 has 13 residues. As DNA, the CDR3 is TGCAGTGCTAGAGGCGGGGGGGCGCATACGCAGTATTTT. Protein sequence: CSARGGGAHTQYF.

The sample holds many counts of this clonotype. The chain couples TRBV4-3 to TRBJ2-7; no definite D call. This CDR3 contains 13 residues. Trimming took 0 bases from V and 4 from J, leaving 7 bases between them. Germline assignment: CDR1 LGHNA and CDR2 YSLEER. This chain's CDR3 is CASSQDVPYEQYF. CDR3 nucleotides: TGCGCCAGCAGCCAAGATGTCCCTTACGAGCAGTACTTC.

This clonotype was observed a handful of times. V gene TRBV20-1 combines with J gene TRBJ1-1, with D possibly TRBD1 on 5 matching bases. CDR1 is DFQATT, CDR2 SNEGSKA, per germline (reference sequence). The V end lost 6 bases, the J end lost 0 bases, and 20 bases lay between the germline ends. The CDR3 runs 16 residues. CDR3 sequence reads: CSAVTENWPMNTEAFF. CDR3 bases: TGCAGTGCGGTGACAGAAAATTGGCCCATGAACACTGAAGCTTTCTTT.

This CDR3 is CASSLPGLRTDTQYF. The CDR3 DNA reads as TGTGCCAGCAGCCTTCCGGGACTACGGACAGATACGCAGTATTTT. The genes are TRBV5-6 and TRBJ2-3; the match to TRBD2 covers 7 bases. Trimming removed 4 bases from V and 3 bases from J; junction bases left unmatched: 8. Germline V gene lookup returns CDR1 SGHDT and CDR2 YYEEEE. The length of the CDR3 is 15 residues.

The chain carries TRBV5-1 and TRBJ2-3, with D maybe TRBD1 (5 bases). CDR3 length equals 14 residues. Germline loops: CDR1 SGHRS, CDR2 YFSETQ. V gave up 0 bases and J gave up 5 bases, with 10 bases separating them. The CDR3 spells CASSLEGNRDTQYF. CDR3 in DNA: TGCGCCAGCAGCTTGGAGGGGAATAGAGATACGCAGTATTTT.

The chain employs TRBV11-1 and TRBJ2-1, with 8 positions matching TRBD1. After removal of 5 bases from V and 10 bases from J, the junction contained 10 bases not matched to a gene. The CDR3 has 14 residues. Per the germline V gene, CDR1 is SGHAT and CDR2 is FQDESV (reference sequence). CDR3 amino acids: CASSRYQGAWEQFF. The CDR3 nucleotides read TGTGCCAGCAGCCGATACCAGGGGGCATGGGAGCAGTTCTTC.

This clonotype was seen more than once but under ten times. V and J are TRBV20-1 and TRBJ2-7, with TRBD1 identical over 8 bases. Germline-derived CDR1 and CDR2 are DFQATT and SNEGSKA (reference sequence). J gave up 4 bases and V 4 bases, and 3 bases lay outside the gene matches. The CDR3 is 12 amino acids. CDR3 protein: CSAIRQGYEQYF. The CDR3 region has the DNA TGCAGTGCTATACGACAGGGGTACGAGCAGTACTTC.

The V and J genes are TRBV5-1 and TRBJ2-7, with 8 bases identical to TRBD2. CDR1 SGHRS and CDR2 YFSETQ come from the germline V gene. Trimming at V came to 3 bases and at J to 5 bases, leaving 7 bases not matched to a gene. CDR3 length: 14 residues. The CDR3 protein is CASSWTSFENEQYF. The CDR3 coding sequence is TGCGCCAGCAGCTGGACTAGCTTCGAGAACGAGCAGTACTTC.

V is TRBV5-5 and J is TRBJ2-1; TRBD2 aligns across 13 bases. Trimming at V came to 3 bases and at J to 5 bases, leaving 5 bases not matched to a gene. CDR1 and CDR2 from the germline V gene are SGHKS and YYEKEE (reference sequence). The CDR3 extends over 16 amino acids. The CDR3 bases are TGTGCCAGCAGCTCGATACTAGCGGGGGGGCACAATGAGCAGTTCTTC. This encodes CASSSILAGGHNEQFF.

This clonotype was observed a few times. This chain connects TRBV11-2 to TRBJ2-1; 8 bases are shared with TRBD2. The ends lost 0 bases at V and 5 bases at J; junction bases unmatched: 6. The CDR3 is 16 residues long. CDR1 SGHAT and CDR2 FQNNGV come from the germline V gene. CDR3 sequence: CASSLEASGGNNEQFF. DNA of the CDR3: TGTGCCAGCAGCTTAGAGGCCAGCGGGGGAAACAATGAGCAGTTCTTC. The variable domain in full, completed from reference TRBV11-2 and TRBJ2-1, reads EAGVAQSPRYKIIEKRQSVAFWCNPISGHATLYWYQQILGQGPKLLIQFQNNGVVDDSQLPKDRFSAERLKGVDSTLKIQPAKLEDSAVYLCASSLEASGGNNEQFFGPGTRLTVL.

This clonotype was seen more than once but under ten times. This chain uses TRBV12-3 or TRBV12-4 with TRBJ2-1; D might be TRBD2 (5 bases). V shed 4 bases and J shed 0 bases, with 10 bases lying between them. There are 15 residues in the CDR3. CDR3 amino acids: CASSYKRPSYNEQFF. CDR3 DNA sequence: TGTGCCAGCAGTTATAAGCGGCCCTCCTACAATGAGCAGTTCTTC.

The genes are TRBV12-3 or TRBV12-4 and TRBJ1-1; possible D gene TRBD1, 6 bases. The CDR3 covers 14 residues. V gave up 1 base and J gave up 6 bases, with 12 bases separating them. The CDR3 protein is CASSLGQGKAEAFF. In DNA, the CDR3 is TGTGCCAGCAGTTTAGGTCAGGGGAAAGCTGAAGCTTTCTTT.

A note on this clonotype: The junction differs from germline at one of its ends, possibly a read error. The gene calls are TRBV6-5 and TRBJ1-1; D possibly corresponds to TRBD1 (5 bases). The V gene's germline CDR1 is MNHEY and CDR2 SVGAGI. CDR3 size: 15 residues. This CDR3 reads CASTYGAPMNTEAFF. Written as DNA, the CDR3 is TGTGCCAGCACTTACGGGGCGCCCATGAACACTGAAGCTTTCTTT.

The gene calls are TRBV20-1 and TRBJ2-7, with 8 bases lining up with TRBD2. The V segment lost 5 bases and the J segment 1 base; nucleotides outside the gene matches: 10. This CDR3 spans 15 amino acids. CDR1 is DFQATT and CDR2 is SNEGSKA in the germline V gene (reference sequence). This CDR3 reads CSADPRSGGSYEQYF. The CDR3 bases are TGCAGTGCTGACCCCCGGAGCGGGGGATCCTACGAGCAGTACTTC.